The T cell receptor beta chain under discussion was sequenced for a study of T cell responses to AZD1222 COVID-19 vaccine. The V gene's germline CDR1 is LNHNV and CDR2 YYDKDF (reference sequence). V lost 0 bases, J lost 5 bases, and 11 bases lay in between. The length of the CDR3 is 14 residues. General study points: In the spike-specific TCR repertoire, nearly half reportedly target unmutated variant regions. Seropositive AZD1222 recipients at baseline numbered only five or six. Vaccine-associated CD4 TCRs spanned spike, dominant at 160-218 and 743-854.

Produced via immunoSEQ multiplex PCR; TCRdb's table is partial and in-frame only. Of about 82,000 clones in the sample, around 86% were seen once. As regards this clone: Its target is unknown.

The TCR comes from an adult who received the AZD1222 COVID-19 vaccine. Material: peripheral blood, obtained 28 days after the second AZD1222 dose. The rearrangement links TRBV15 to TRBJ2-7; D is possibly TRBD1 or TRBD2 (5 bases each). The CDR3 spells CATSREGGDHEQYF. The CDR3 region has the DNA TGTGCCACCAGCAGAGAGGGTGGGGACCACGAGCAGTACTTC.